This is a list of T cell receptor beta chains from one sample in a study of shared clonotypes between healthy human individuals. Repertoires were generated with immunoSEQ multiplex PCR, while TCRdb's copy carries only in-frame clones and drops some. The sample holds around 700,000 clones, around 90% seen once. The sequenced sample consisted of naive CD8+ T cells sorted from blood. The source is a man aged 25 to 45 in good health. Each CDR3 is given with its conserved first and last residue. The D gene is left open where the match is weak. The listing skips clone size in some rows; elsewhere it reads once, few, many or a size class.

clone_size d_call cdr3_length j_call v_call cdr3_aa cdr3_nt
- TRBD2 16 TRBJ2-3 TRBV7-9 CASSLVIAGGEDTQYF TGTGCCAGCAGCTTAGTTATAGCGGGAGGAGAAGATACGCAGTATTTT
- - 16 TRBJ1-5 TRBV5-1 CASPETVLVSNQPQHF TGCGCCAGCCCAGAGACTGTCCTAGTTAGCAATCAGCCCCAGCATTTT
- - 13 TRBJ1-1 TRBV9 CASSVWDKTEAFF TGTGCCAGCAGCGTATGGGACAAAACTGAAGCTTTCTTT
- - 19 TRBJ2-1 TRBV5-6 CASSPSRRGTRERNNEQFF TGTGCCAGCAGCCCTTCAAGGAGGGGGACCCGGGAGAGGAACAATGAGCAGTTCTTC
- TRBD2 15 TRBJ2-7 TRBV30 CAWTGGLAGTYEQYF TGTGCCTGGACCGGTGGACTAGCGGGAACCTACGAGCAGTACTTC
- TRBD2 15 TRBJ2-2 TRBV7-9 CASSSTGGNTGELFF TGTGCCAGCAGCTCAACGGGGGGAAACACCGGGGAGCTGTTTTTT
- TRBD1 17 TRBJ2-3 TRBV29-1 CSVEDSRDRGLADTQYF TGCAGCGTTGAAGACAGCCGGGACAGGGGGCTCGCAGATACGCAGTATTTT
- - 14 TRBJ1-1 TRBV28 CASSFAGLGTEAFF TGTGCCAGCAGTTTTGCAGGGCTCGGAACTGAAGCTTTCTTT
once - 13 TRBJ1-5 TRBV15 CATSRVGNQPQHF TGTGCCACCAGCAGAGTTGGGAATCAGCCCCAGCATTTT
- - 15 TRBJ2-7 TRBV5-1 CASTTAVGGAYEQYF TGCGCCAGCACCACGGCCGTCGGAGGGGCCTACGAGCAGTACTTC
- TRBD2 14 TRBJ2-1 TRBV7-2 CASSLAGNRNEQFF TGTGCCAGCAGCCTAGCGGGTAATCGCAATGAGCAGTTCTTC
- - 14 TRBJ2-1 TRBV7-2 CASSFFDGYNEQFF TGTGCCAGCAGCTTTTTTGACGGGTACAATGAGCAGTTCTTC
- - 15 TRBJ2-1 TRBV4-1 CASSQVWGLVSEQFF TGCGCCAGCAGCCAAGTGTGGGGTTTGGTGTCTGAGCAGTTCTTC
- TRBD1 12 TRBJ1-4 TRBV19 CASSPGRGQLFF TGTGCCAGTAGTCCAGGGAGGGGGCAACTGTTTTTT